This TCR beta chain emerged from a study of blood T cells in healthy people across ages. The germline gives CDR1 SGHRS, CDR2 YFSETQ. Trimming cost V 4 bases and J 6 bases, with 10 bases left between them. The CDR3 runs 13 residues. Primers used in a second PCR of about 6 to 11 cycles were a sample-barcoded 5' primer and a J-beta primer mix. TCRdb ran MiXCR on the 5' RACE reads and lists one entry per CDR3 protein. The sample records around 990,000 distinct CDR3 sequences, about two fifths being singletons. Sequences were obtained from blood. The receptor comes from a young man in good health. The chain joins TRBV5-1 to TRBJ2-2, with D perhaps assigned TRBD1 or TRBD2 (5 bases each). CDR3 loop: CASSQRGAGELFF. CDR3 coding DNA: TGCGCCAGCAGCCAGAGAGGGGCCGGGGAGCTGTTTTTT.